Described below is a single T cell receptor (beta chain) sequence and its context. Its antigen is still unknown. From the reads, TCRdb called clonotypes with MiXCR, one entry per CDR3 protein. The sample includes fewer than 70,000 distinct CDR3 sequences, less than 30% of them seen just once. The data are from a study of T cell repertoires in cytomegalovirus infection. On the study more broadly: Use of recently identified HLA-C-restricted and well-studied HLA-B-restricted CMV epitopes was part of the study. Public TCR beta signatures indicated both CMV infection and matching HLA type.

Overall study findings and caveats: Within the response measured ex vivo, HLA-C-restricted CMV-specific TCR beta clonotypes were dominant. Identification of carriers of CMV plus the relevant HLA was achieved through cumulative public TCR beta family frequency.

The junction had 6 bases not matched to a gene; V was cut back by 2 bases and J by 1 base. Germline CDR1 KGHSH, CDR2 LQKENI. The length of the CDR3 is 18 residues. This clonotype originated in a human donor in good health (CMV status not recorded). Some clones in this sample may be carry-over from other donors' samples. The material sequenced was CD8+ T cells from cultured PBMCs, taken from culture after CMV antigen stimulation. The V call is TRBV18, the J call TRBJ2-7; TRBD2 agrees at 15 bases. CDR3 nucleotides: TGTGCCAGCTCACCAGGGACTAGCGGGAGGCCCTTATCCTACGAGCAGTACTTC. This codes for CASSPGTSGRPLSYEQYF.